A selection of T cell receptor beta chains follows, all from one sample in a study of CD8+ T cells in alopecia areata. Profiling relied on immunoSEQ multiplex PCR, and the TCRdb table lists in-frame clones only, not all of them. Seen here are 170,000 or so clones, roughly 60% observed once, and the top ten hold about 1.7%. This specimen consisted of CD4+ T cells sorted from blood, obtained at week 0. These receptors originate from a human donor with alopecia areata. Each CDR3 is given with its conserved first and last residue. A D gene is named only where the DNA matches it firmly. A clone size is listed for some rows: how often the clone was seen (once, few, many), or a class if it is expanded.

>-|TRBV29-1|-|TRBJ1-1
TGCAGCGTTGAAGACAGGAACACTGAAGCTTTCTTT
CSVEDRNTEAFF
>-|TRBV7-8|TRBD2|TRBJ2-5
TGTGCCAGCAGCTTAGTCCGGGGGGTAGCGGGGAGGCAAGAGACCCAGTACTTC
CASSLVRGVAGRQETQYF
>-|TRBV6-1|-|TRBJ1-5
TGTGCCAGCAGTGAAGTGGAAAATCAGCCCCAGCATTTT
CASSEVENQPQHF
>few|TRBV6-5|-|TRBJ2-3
TGTGCCAGCAGTCAACCCCCCGGCAGGCAGTATTTT
CASSQPPGRQYF
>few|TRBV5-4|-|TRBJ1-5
TGTGCCAGCAGCTTGGATAACAGTGGAAATCAGCCCCAGCATTTT
CASSLDNSGNQPQHF
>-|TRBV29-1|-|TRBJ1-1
TGCAGCGTTGGACAGCTTGAAGCTTTCTTT
CSVGQLEAFF
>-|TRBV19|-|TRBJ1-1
TGTGCCAGTAGTAGGGGGACTCGAGCTTTCTTT
CASSRGTRAFF
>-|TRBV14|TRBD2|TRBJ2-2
TGTGCCAGCAGCCAAGATCGAGCGGGGACCGGGGAGCTGTTTTTT
CASSQDRAGTGELFF
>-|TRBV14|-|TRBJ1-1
TGTGCCAGCAGCCGACTCACAGTCAACACTGAAGCTTTCTTT
CASSRLTVNTEAFF
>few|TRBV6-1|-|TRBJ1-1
TGTGCCAGCAGTCCCCACAACCGCCTGAACACTGAAGCTTTCTTT
CASSPHNRLNTEAFF
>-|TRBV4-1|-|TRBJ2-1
TGCGCCAGCAGGCACCGGGACAATCAGTTCTTC
CASRHRDNQFF
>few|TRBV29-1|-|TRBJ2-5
TGCAGCGTTGAGCTACAGCAAGAGACCCAGTACTTC
CSVELQQETQYF
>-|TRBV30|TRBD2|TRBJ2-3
TGTGCCTGGAGTAAGGTACTAGCGGGGGGGCCAAGCACAGATACGCAGTATTTT
CAWSKVLAGGPSTDTQYF
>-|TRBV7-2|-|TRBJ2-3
TGTGCCAGCAGCTTGGGAGCAGGCCAAGATACGCAGTATTTT
CASSLGAGQDTQYF
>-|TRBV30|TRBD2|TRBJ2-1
TGTGCCTGGAGTGTACGCGGGAGGGATGAGCAGTTCTTC
CAWSVRGRDEQFF
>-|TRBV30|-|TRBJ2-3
TGTGCCTGGCGAGCAGGGACAGATACGCAGTATTTT
CAWRAGTDTQYF
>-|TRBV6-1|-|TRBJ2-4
TGTGCCAGCAGTGGACTGCCTGGACAGTTCAAAAACATTCAGTACTTC
CASSGLPGQFKNIQYF
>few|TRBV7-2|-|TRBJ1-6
TGTGCCAGCAGCCCAAGAAGGAATTCACCCCTCCACTTT
CASSPRRNSPLHF
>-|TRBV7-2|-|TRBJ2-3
TGTGCCAGCAGCTTAAGACGGGGCCGGGAAGATACGCAGTATTTT
CASSLRRGREDTQYF
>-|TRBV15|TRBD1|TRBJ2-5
TGTGCCACCAGCAGAGACCAGGGGGCCCAGTACTTC
CATSRDQGAQYF